What follows describes a single T cell receptor beta chain. V was trimmed by 4 bases and J by 3 bases, leaving 5 bases between them. CDR3 length: 12 amino acids. CDR1 is KGHSY and CDR2 is FQNENV in the germline V gene. This sample is part of a study of control samples from healthy donors and cancer patients. Data came from immunoSEQ multiplex PCR; TCRdb stores just in-frame clones and leaves some out. This repertoire shows around 93,000 clones, 85% to 90% found once; its top ten account for roughly an eighth. This receptor was identified in a man aged 25-40 years in good health. Sequencing was done on a sample of blood. The genes are TRBV16 and TRBJ2-3; D gene ambiguous. In DNA form, the CDR3 reads TGTGCCAGCAGCCCGTCTACAGATACGCAGTATTTT. It specifies CASSPSTDTQYF.